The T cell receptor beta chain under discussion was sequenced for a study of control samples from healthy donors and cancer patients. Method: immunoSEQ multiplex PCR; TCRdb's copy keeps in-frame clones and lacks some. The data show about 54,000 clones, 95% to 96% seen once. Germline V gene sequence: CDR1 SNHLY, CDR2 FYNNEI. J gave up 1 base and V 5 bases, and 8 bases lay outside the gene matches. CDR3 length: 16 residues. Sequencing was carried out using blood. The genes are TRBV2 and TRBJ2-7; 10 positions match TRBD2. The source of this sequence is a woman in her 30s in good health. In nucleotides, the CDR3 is TGTGCCAGCAGTTTGCTAGCGGGAGCATTTTCCTACGAGCAGTACTTC. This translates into CASSLLAGAFSYEQYF.